Below, 29 T cell receptor beta chains from the same sample are listed, as sequenced in a study of neurological immune-mediated disorders (dated by TCRdb to the late 2010s). Library method: 5' RACE. Sequencing relied on an Illumina HiSeq 2500. Using fastp at Q25 and MiXCR, TCRdb reprocessed the public reads and kept productive beta chains. Identical CDR3 proteins give one entry, which carries the most common genes and DNA. Within this sample are approximately 37,000 distinct CDR3 sequences, with 13% to 15% of them counted one time only. The biggest ten clones account for about a quarter of the sample. Sample: PBMCs. The receptors shown here come from a woman aged 45 to 65 with HTLV-1-associated myelopathy (HAM/TSP).

This clonotype occurred many times. This chain joins TRBV15 and TRBJ2-7; D remains ambiguous. Looked up from germline, CDR1 is LNHNV and CDR2 is YYDKDF (reference sequence). Trimming removed 0 bases from V and 0 bases from J, with 6 bases in between. The CDR3 has 14 residues. CDR3 sequence (DNA): TGTGCCACCAGCAGAGATCCTTCCTCCTACGAGCAGTACTTC. Its protein product is CATSRDPSSYEQYF.

This clonotype occurred many times. The CDR3 here is CASSLLGPTNTEAFF. The CDR3 nucleotides read TGTGCCAGCAGTTTACTGGGACCGACGAACACTGAAGCTTTCTTT. This sequence joins TRBV28 and TRBJ1-1; perhaps TRBD1 as D (5 bases). The germline V gene encodes CDR1 MDHEN and CDR2 SYDVKM. The CDR3 length is 15 residues. V lost 2 bases, J lost 1 base, and 11 bases lay in between.

Many counts were recorded for this clonotype. V and J are TRBV5-1 and TRBJ1-3; 9 nucleotides match TRBD1. Germline lookup yields CDR1 SGHRS and CDR2 YFSETQ. The CDR3 has 16 amino acids. Germline trimming cut 2 bases from V and 1 base from J; bases unmatched to any gene: 4. In DNA, the CDR3 is TGCGCCAGCAGCTTACAGGGGGCAGGTTCTGGAAACACCATATATTTT. It codes for CASSLQGAGSGNTIYF.

This clonotype was counted ten times or more. V is TRBV10-3 and J is TRBJ1-2; D is perhaps TRBD1 (5 bases). From germline, CDR1 is ENHRY and CDR2 SYGVKD. There are 12 residues in the CDR3. V was trimmed by 11 bases and J by 8 bases, leaving 18 bases between them. The chain's CDR3 is CASTTGEEGYTF. CDR3 nucleotide sequence: TGTGCCTCAACGACGGGGGAGGAGGGCTACACCTTC.

At least ten counts were recorded for this clonotype. This chain links TRBV11-3 with TRBJ2-2; perhaps TRBD2 as D (5 bases). The V end lost 5 bases, the J end lost 6 bases, and 13 bases lay between the germline ends. This CDR3 is 14 amino acids long. In germline, CDR1 is SGHNT, CDR2 YENEEA. CDR3 nucleotides: TGTGCCAGCAGCGCCCGACGGGGTGCCGGGGAGCTGTTTTTT. The encoded protein is CASSARRGAGELFF.

This clonotype occurred many times. This chain joins TRBV7-9 and TRBJ2-1; 7 positions agree with TRBD1. The V and J ends lost 5 bases and 5 bases, in that order; junction bases with no gene match: 6. Looked up from germline, CDR1 is SEHNR and CDR2 is FQNEAQ (reference sequence). The CDR3 totals 14 residues. CDR3 DNA: TGTGCCAGCAGCACTGACAGGGCCGACAATGAGCAGTTCTTC. Translating it yields CASSTDRADNEQFF.

This clonotype was seen many times. The chain links TRBV5-1 to TRBJ2-1, with D possibly being TRBD2 (5 bases). Germline loops: CDR1 SGHRS, CDR2 YFSETQ. The CDR3 is 15 amino acids. The germline V and J ends were trimmed by 0 bases and 6 bases, with 13 bases remaining between them. This chain's CDR3 is CASSLVGGRVNEQFF. Here the CDR3 DNA reads TGCGCCAGCAGCTTGGTTGGCGGGCGGGTCAATGAGCAGTTCTTC.

This clonotype was counted ten times or more. The rearrangement links TRBV10-3 to TRBJ1-5, with a tentative D call TRBD1 (6 bases). Trimming left V 6 bases short and J 0 bases short, with 12 bases between. The CDR3 is made up of 15 amino acids. Germline assignment: CDR1 ENHRY and CDR2 SYGVKD. The CDR3: CAISRDKYSNQPQHF. The CDR3 region has the DNA TGTGCCATCAGCCGGGACAAATATAGCAATCAGCCCCAGCATTTT.

In this sample, this clonotype turned up many times. The chain couples TRBV3-1 to TRBJ1-5; 8 nucleotides match TRBD1. The CDR3 is 14 amino acids. J gave up 7 bases and V 4 bases, and 6 bases lay outside the gene matches. Germline values: CDR1 LGHDT, CDR2 YNNKEL (reference sequence). The CDR3 coding sequence is TGTGCCAGCAGCCGGACAGGGACGGAACAGCCCCAGCATTTT. Translation: CASSRTGTEQPQHF.

This clonotype was detected ten times or more. The V gene is TRBV3-1, the J gene TRBJ1-6; a weak D match, TRBD1 (5 bases). Per germline, CDR1 LGHDT and CDR2 YNNKEL (reference sequence). The CDR3 covers 16 residues. The V end was cut by 0 bases, the J end by 8 bases, with 14 bases between. The CDR3: CASSQERWGLDSPLHF. DNA for the CDR3: TGTGCCAGCAGCCAAGAGCGCTGGGGGTTGGATTCACCCCTCCACTTT.

This clonotype was detected many times. The chain combines TRBV24-1 with TRBJ2-5; weak D call: TRBD2 (6 bases). Germline assignment: CDR1 KGHDR and CDR2 SFDVKD. The CDR3 has 15 residues. Trimming took 4 bases from V and 2 from J, leaving 13 bases between them. Written as DNA, the CDR3 is TGTGCCACCAGTGAGGGCGGCGGGGCTCAAGAGACCCAGTACTTC. This codes for CATSEGGGAQETQYF.

This clonotype showed up many times. The chain recombines TRBV12-3 or TRBV12-4 with TRBJ2-6, with 7 bases lining up with TRBD1. This CDR3 comprises 16 residues. The ends lost 5 bases at V and 4 bases at J; junction bases unmatched: 8. CDR3 sequence (DNA): TGTGCCAGCAGTCCGTCCGACAGGGTAGGGGCCAACGTCCTGACTTTC. Translated: CASSPSDRVGANVLTF.

This clonotype was seen a few times. This chain links TRBV3-1 with TRBJ1-4; D might be TRBD1 (5 bases). Germline CDR1 LGHDT, CDR2 YNNKEL (reference sequence). With 6 bases removed from V and 0 bases from J, the gap between germline ends came to 11 bases. The CDR3 has 15 residues. The CDR3 DNA reads as TGTGCCAGCAGACTCGGGACGGCAACTAATGAAAAACTGTTTTTT. Its translation: CASRLGTATNEKLFF.

This clonotype was recorded many times. The chain is built from TRBV7-9 and TRBJ2-2; D is perhaps TRBD1 (6 bases). The CDR3 loop spans 14 amino acids. Trimming removed 3 bases at V and 6 bases at J, with 11 bases between. Germline-derived CDR1 and CDR2 are SEHNR and FQNEAQ (reference sequence). As DNA, the CDR3 is TGTGCCAGCAGCTTCCGGACAGTTCCCGGGGAGCTGTTTTTT. It encodes CASSFRTVPGELFF.

On this clonotype itself: A much larger clone differs from this one at a single base, so this may be a read error. This chain connects TRBV5-4 to TRBJ2-3; the match to TRBD2 covers 12 bases. The CDR3 is 17 amino acids. Trimming at V came to 1 base and at J to 2 bases, leaving 5 bases not matched to a gene. Germline V lookup: CDR1 SGHNT, CDR2 YYREEE (reference sequence). CDR3: CASSLLAGGPDTDTQYF. CDR3 nucleotides: TGTGCCAGCAGCTTGCTAGCGGGGGGGCCAGACACAGATACGCAGTATTTT.

This clonotype was observed many times. This chain connects TRBV5-6 to TRBJ1-1, with unresolved D. The CDR3 runs 11 residues. V was cut by 0 bases and J by 5 bases, with 2 bases left in between. Germline assignment: CDR1 SGHDT and CDR2 YYEEEE. The CDR3 sequence is CASSLVTEAFF. Written as DNA, the CDR3 is TGTGCCAGCAGCTTGGTTACTGAAGCTTTCTTT.

This clonotype showed up many times. V usage is TRBV5-1 and J usage is TRBJ2-2, with 7 bases fitting TRBD1. This CDR3 is 16 amino acids long. V dropped 0 bases and J dropped 0; count of bases not matched to a gene: 2. Germline V gene lookup returns CDR1 SGHRS and CDR2 YFSETQ. Written as DNA, the CDR3 is TGCGCCAGCAGCTTGGGACAGGGAACGAACACCGGGGAGCTGTTTTTT. Its translation: CASSLGQGTNTGELFF.

Ten or more counts support this clonotype. The chain carries TRBV20-1 and TRBJ1-3; D is unclear. This CDR3 has 14 amino acids. Trimming shortened V by 1 base and J by 4 bases, and 11 bases separated the two germline ends. In germline, CDR1 is DFQATT, CDR2 SNEGSKA (reference sequence). The CDR3 DNA reads TGCAGTGCTAGAGTTCCCGGGCCCGGAAACACCATATATTTT. Protein sequence: CSARVPGPGNTIYF.

This clonotype was observed a handful of times. This chain links TRBV7-9 with TRBJ2-3; possibly TRBD1 for D (6 bases). Germline loops: CDR1 SEHNR, CDR2 FQNEAQ (reference sequence). The ends were cut back, 5 bases at V and 5 bases at J, with 17 bases in the middle. This CDR3 is built from 15 residues. The CDR3 is CASSPAGVWGDTQYF. The CDR3 DNA is TGTGCCAGCAGCCCCGCAGGGGTGTGGGGAGATACGCAGTATTTT.

This clonotype was detected many times. The chain has TRBV9 and TRBJ2-5; tentative D call: TRBD2 (5 bases). The V and J ends lost 5 bases and 0 bases respectively, with 14 bases between them. CDR1 and CDR2 from the germline V gene are SGDLS and YYNGEE. CDR3 length equals 15 residues. CDR3 sequence reads: CASSAGNLNQETQYF. The CDR3 coding sequence is TGTGCCAGCAGTGCCGGGAACCTCAACCAAGAGACCCAGTACTTC.

Ten or more counts support this clonotype. The genes are TRBV7-9 and TRBJ1-1, with 8 nucleotides matching TRBD1. Trimming removed 4 bases from V and 7 bases from J; junction bases left unmatched: 5. The CDR3 contains 13 residues. CDR1 and CDR2 (germline): SEHNR, FQNEAQ (reference sequence). The CDR3 protein is CASSSDRGYEAFF. The CDR3 DNA sequence: TGTGCCAGCAGCTCCGACAGGGGATATGAAGCTTTCTTT.

The table lists this clonotype with many counts. The genes are TRBV20-1 and TRBJ2-7, with 12 bases that match TRBD2. From germline, CDR1 is DFQATT and CDR2 SNEGSKA (reference sequence). This CDR3 region has 16 residues. With V trimmed by 3 bases and J by 2 bases, 8 bases remained unmatched. The CDR3 loop is CSASPSGGALAYEQYF. DNA of the CDR3: TGCAGTGCTAGCCCTAGCGGGGGGGCCCTGGCCTACGAGCAGTACTTC.

The sample holds many counts of this clonotype. The chain couples TRBV20-1 to TRBJ2-1; 7 positions agree with TRBD2. Per germline, CDR1 DFQATT and CDR2 SNEGSKA (reference sequence). The CDR3 is 15 amino acids. The trim removed 6 bases at V and 4 bases at J, leaving 12 bases unmatched. The CDR3 nucleotides are TGCAGTGCCAGCTCTCTAGCGGTTAGGTACAATGAGCAGTTCTTC. It yields the protein CSASSLAVRYNEQFF.

This clonotype came up many times. The chain couples TRBV10-3 to TRBJ2-1; TRBD2 matches 10 bases. With 5 bases clipped from V and 0 bases from J, the junction kept 10 bases outside the gene matches. Per the germline V gene, CDR1 is ENHRY and CDR2 is SYGVKD. This CDR3 has 18 amino acids. Here the CDR3 DNA reads TGTGCCATCAGTCCGGGGCTAGCGGGGGTCCACTCCTACAATGAGCAGTTCTTC. Translated: CAISPGLAGVHSYNEQFF.

The chain joins TRBV3-1 to TRBJ1-1, with 10 bases aligning to TRBD1. Germline CDR1 reads LGHDT; CDR2 reads YNNKEL (reference sequence). The V and J ends lost 4 bases and 7 bases, in that order; junction bases with no gene match: 12. The CDR3 sequence is 16 residues long. Here the CDR3 DNA reads TGTGCCAGCAGCCCGGGACAGGGGAGAGGTGGTGATGAAGCTTTCTTT. It is translated as CASSPGQGRGGDEAFF. The full variable domain, completed using reference TRBV3-1 and TRBJ1-1, is DTAVSQTPKYLVTQMGNDKSIKCEQNLGHDTMYWYKQDSKKFLKIMFSYNNKELIINETVPNRFSPKSPDKAHLNLHINSLELGDSAVYFCASSPGQGRGGDEAFFGQGTRLTVV.

This clonotype has at least ten counts. The chain uses TRBV7-3 and TRBJ2-3, with TRBD2 matching over 14 bases. CDR1 and CDR2 from the germline V gene are SGHTA and FQGTGA. This CDR3 contains 17 residues. V lost 5 bases to trimming and J lost 2 bases; unmatched junction nucleotides: 6. CDR3 region: CASSLGLAGGLTDTQYF. As DNA, the CDR3 is TGTGCCAGCAGCCTTGGACTAGCGGGGGGCCTCACAGATACGCAGTATTTT.

The chain has TRBV20-1 and TRBJ2-7; D perhaps matches TRBD2 (6 bases). Germline V lookup: CDR1 DFQATT, CDR2 SNEGSKA (reference sequence). The CDR3 contains 10 residues. V gave up 6 bases and J gave up 4 bases, with 7 bases separating them. CDR3 sequence: CSAAGYEQYF. The CDR3, as DNA: TGCAGTGCAGCGGGTTACGAGCAGTACTTC.

Many counts were recorded for this clonotype. This chain uses TRBV20-1 with TRBJ2-3, with 7 bases matching TRBD1. Germline lookup yields CDR1 DFQATT and CDR2 SNEGSKA (reference sequence). CDR3 length equals 13 residues. With V trimmed by 6 bases and J by 4 bases, 7 bases remained unmatched. CDR3 in DNA: TGCAGTGCCACTGACAGGGTGGCAGATACGCAGTATTTT. Its translation: CSATDRVADTQYF.

There are many counts of this clonotype. This chain links TRBV20-1 with TRBJ2-2, with D unclear. This CDR3 has 13 amino acids. Germline CDR1 DFQATT, CDR2 SNEGSKA (reference sequence). Trimming took 5 bases from V and 0 from J, leaving 7 bases between them. In DNA, the CDR3 is TGCAGTGCTCCTACCCCGAACACCGGGGAGCTGTTTTTT. Its translation is CSAPTPNTGELFF.